This T cell receptor (beta chain) was retrieved from a study of T cell repertoires in aging, cancer and after chemotherapy. Germline V gives CDR1 LNHDA, CDR2 SQIVND (reference sequence). This CDR3 spans 13 amino acids. Trimming pared 5 bases from V and 5 bases from J, leaving 11 bases between. Rearranged V-D-J TRB sequences were amplified with a mixed TRB-A/B primer pool. TCRdb re-derived calls from the multiplex PCR reads in MiXCR, one entry per CDR3 protein. The data contain roughly 5,300 distinct CDR3 sequences, roughly a quarter of them singletons. TCR beta rearrangements were amplified from peripheral blood genomic DNA. By proportion, this clonotype is medium-sized.

Sequenced sample: blood. The receptor was derived from a human donor with a solid tumor. The chain has TRBV19 and TRBJ2-3, with D possibly being TRBD1 (5 bases). This CDR3 is CASSSRAQDTQYF. The CDR3, as DNA: TGTGCCAGTAGTTCCAGGGCCCAAGATACGCAGTATTTT.